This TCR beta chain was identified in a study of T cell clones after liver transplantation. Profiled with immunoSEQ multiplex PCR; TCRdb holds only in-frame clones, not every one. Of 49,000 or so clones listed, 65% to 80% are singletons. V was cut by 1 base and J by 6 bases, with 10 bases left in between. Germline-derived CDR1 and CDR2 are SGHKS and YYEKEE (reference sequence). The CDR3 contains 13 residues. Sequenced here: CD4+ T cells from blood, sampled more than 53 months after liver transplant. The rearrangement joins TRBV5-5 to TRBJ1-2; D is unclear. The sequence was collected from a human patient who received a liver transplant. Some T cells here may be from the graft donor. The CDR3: CASSLIGNNGYTF. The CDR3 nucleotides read TGTGCCAGCAGCTTGATAGGGAACAATGGCTACACCTTC.